A selection of T cell receptor beta chains follows, all from one sample in a study of blood T cell repertoires in COVID-19. The protocol was immunoSEQ multiplex PCR, while the TCRdb copy is restricted to in-frame clones and leaves out a portion. The table has about 190,000 clones, 80% to 85% seen once. Sequencing was carried out using peripheral blood. All receptors come from a woman in her thirties or forties with acute or convalescent COVID-19. Both conserved end residues are part of each CDR3. D genes are given only for firm matches. Clone size appears in some rows only: once, few, many, or a class for an expanded clone.

TRBJ2-7	TRBV9	TRBD2	-	CASSSKREGRYEQYF	TGTGCCAGCAGCTCAAAGCGGGAGGGCCGGTACGAGCAGTACTTC
TRBJ2-7	TRBV19	-	few	CASRRQRTSYEQYF	TGTGCCAGTAGGCGACAGCGTACCTCCTACGAGCAGTACTTC
TRBJ1-3	TRBV7-6	TRBD1	-	CASSGRQGNGNTIYF	TGTGCCAGCAGCGGCCGACAGGGGAACGGAAACACCATATATTTT
TRBJ1-3	TRBV7-8	-	-	CASSLVLFPGNTIYF	TGTGCCAGCAGCTTAGTACTTTTTCCTGGAAACACCATATATTTT
TRBJ1-1	TRBV14	-	once	CASSVATGHPNTEAFF	TGTGCCAGCAGTGTGGCAACTGGACACCCAAACACTGAAGCTTTCTTT
TRBJ2-6	TRBV7-8	-	once	CASSLTRDTPSGANVLTF	TGTGCCAGCAGCTTGACGCGGGATACCCCCTCTGGGGCCAACGTCCTGACTTTC
TRBJ1-2	TRBV5-5	TRBD1	few	CASSQPGQGIMGYTF	TGTGCCAGCAGCCAACCGGGACAGGGAATCATGGGCTACACCTTC
TRBJ2-7	TRBV4-1	TRBD2	-	CASSQEAGAPVEQYF	TGCGCCAGCAGCCAAGAAGCGGGGGCGCCCGTCGAGCAGTACTTC
TRBJ1-2	TRBV6-6	-	-	CASSYSHNYGYTF	TGTGCCAGCAGTTACTCTCATAACTATGGCTACACCTTC
TRBJ2-2	TRBV28	-	-	CASTGSTDRPGELFF	TGTGCCAGCACTGGTTCGACTGACCGCCCCGGGGAGCTGTTTTTT
TRBJ1-2	TRBV2	TRBD1	-	CASSGYDGTGYQVDYGYTF	TGTGCCAGCAGTGGCTACGACGGGACAGGTTATCAGGTTGACTATGGCTACACCTTC
TRBJ2-1	TRBV24-1	TRBD2	-	CATSPTGLAGTYNEQFF	TGTGCCACCAGTCCGACCGGCCTAGCGGGGACATACAATGAGCAGTTCTTC
TRBJ1-5	TRBV3-1/TRBV3-2	TRBD1	-	CASSQGVYSNQPQHF	TGTGCCAGCAGTCAGGGGGTATATAGCAATCAGCCCCAGCATTTT
TRBJ1-1	TRBV7-9	TRBD1	-	CASSSRGAGGREGAFF	TGTGCCAGCAGCTCCCGAGGGGCAGGGGGCAGGGAGGGAGCTTTCTTT
TRBJ1-5	TRBV27	-	-	CASSPPRRGSGNQPQHF	TGTGCCAGCAGTCCCCCGAGGCGAGGGTCGGGCAATCAGCCCCAGCATTTT
TRBJ2-1	TRBV6-1	-	-	CASSEIRTFYNEQFF	TGTGCCAGCAGTGAAATCCGAACTTTCTACAATGAGCAGTTCTTC
TRBJ2-2	TRBV9	-	-	CASSASRTANTGELFF	TGTGCCAGCAGCGCGAGCCGGACAGCGAACACCGGGGAGCTGTTTTTT
TRBJ1-3	TRBV29-1	-	-	CSGLEGNTIYF	TGCAGCGGGTTAGAAGGAAACACCATATATTTT
TRBJ2-1	TRBV11-3	-	-	CASSLQGTEQFF	TGTGCCAGCAGCCTACAGGGTACTGAGCAGTTCTTC
TRBJ2-4	TRBV27	TRBD1	-	CASGFTGGRRNIQYF	TGTGCCAGCGGGTTTACAGGGGGCAGGAGGAACATTCAGTACTTC
TRBJ2-5	TRBV3-1/TRBV3-2	TRBD1	-	CASSQPSYSGTGAETQYF	TGTGCCAGCAGCCAACCCTCTTATTCCGGGACAGGGGCGGAGACCCAGTACTTC
TRBJ2-3	TRBV7-9	-	-	CASSLLIKGGSTDTQYF	TGTGCCAGCAGCCTTTTAATAAAGGGGGGGAGCACAGATACGCAGTATTTT
TRBJ2-3	TRBV6-5	-	-	CASSYSSLSTDTQYF	TGTGCCAGCAGTTACTCTTCCCTGAGCACAGATACGCAGTATTTT
TRBJ1-6	TRBV2	-	-	CASSGGRTSPLHF	TGTGCCAGCAGTGGGGGCAGGACTTCACCCCTCCACTTT
TRBJ1-6	TRBV19	TRBD1	-	CAGGTGTANSPLHF	TGTGCCGGAGGAACCGGGACAGCCAATTCACCCCTCCACTTT
TRBJ2-7	TRBV12-3/TRBV12-4	-	-	CASSLGGPYEQYF	TGTGCCAGCAGTTTGGGGGGACCCTACGAGCAGTACTTC
TRBJ2-1	TRBV7-2	TRBD2	-	CASSITSGMSAEQFF	TGTGCCAGCAGCATTACTAGCGGGATGTCTGCTGAGCAGTTCTTC
TRBJ1-5	TRBV2	-	-	CASSEHKNQPQHF	TGTGCCAGCAGTGAACACAAGAATCAGCCCCAGCATTTT
TRBJ1-1	TRBV12-3/TRBV12-4	-	-	CASRAQLNTEAFF	TGTGCCAGCAGGGCACAGTTGAACACTGAAGCTTTCTTT
TRBJ2-4	TRBV14	-	-	CASSRLAKNIQYF	TGTGCCAGCAGCCGGCTAGCCAAAAACATTCAGTACTTC
TRBJ2-5	TRBV14	-	-	CASSLRSQETQYF	TGTGCCAGCAGCCTCCGCAGCCAAGAGACCCAGTACTTC
TRBJ1-2	TRBV30	-	-	CAWSDQTYRLDPLGYTF	TGTGCCTGGAGTGACCAAACCTACAGGTTGGACCCACTTGGCTACACCTTC
TRBJ1-5	TRBV2	-	once	CASSGGEGQPQHF	TGTGCCAGCAGTGGGGGGGAAGGTCAGCCCCAGCATTTT
TRBJ2-5	TRBV28	-	-	CASSSSGVWGETQYF	TGTGCCAGCAGCTCATCGGGGGTTTGGGGAGAGACCCAGTACTTC
TRBJ1-1	TRBV7-2	-	once	CASSLERTGSEAFF	TGTGCCAGCAGCTTAGAGCGAACAGGGTCTGAAGCTTTCTTT
TRBJ2-2	TRBV27	TRBD1	-	CASSNRGLDTGELFF	TGTGCCAGCAGTAACAGGGGTCTGGACACCGGGGAGCTGTTTTTT
TRBJ1-6	TRBV28	-	-	CASSFFGNSPLHF	TGTGCCAGCAGTTTCTTCGGGAATTCACCCCTCCACTTT
TRBJ2-1	TRBV27	-	few	CASSSFLAHFKNEQFF	TGTGCCAGCAGTTCTTTTCTAGCTCACTTCAAAAATGAGCAGTTCTTC
TRBJ1-2	TRBV6-5	-	-	CASSLSLNYGYTF	TGTGCCAGCAGTCTCTCACTGAACTATGGCTACACCTTC
TRBJ2-7	TRBV12-3/TRBV12-4	-	-	CASRAGAREQYF	TGTGCCAGCAGGGCAGGGGCCCGCGAGCAGTACTTC
TRBJ2-1	TRBV3-1/TRBV3-2	-	many	CASSREGLSEQFF	TGTGCCAGCAGCCGAGAGGGACTTAGTGAGCAGTTCTTC
TRBJ2-3	TRBV28	TRBD1	-	CASDSTGVSTDTQYF	TGTGCCAGCGACTCTACAGGGGTTAGCACAGATACGCAGTATTTT
TRBJ2-7	TRBV2	-	-	CASRGAGFSYEQYF	TGTGCCAGCAGAGGGGCGGGGTTCTCCTACGAGCAGTACTTC
TRBJ1-3	TRBV7-2	-	-	CASSLRGGENTIYF	TGTGCCAGCAGCTTAAGGGGGGGTGAAAACACCATATATTTT
TRBJ2-5	TRBV18	-	once	CASSPSGQETQYF	TGTGCCAGCTCACCTAGCGGTCAAGAGACCCAGTACTTC
TRBJ1-4	TRBV5-1	-	-	CASSPEGGQSEKLFF	TGCGCCAGCAGCCCGGAGGGGGGGCAGAGTGAAAAACTGTTTTTT
TRBJ1-4	TRBV30	-	once	CAWAYRANEKLFF	TGTGCCTGGGCCTACAGGGCTAATGAAAAACTGTTTTTT
TRBJ2-1	TRBV27	TRBD1	-	CASSFWDRDNEQFF	TGTGCCAGCAGTTTCTGGGACAGGGACAATGAGCAGTTCTTC
TRBJ1-1	TRBV27	TRBD1	-	CASSFRQGVTEAFF	TGTGCCAGCAGTTTTAGGCAGGGGGTGACTGAAGCTTTCTTT